The T cell receptor (beta chain) described here comes from a study of monozygotic twins with inflammatory bowel disease. General observations from the study: Evidence failed to back one strong IBD-linked signal or clonotype.

This CDR3 contains 15 residues. Note on this clonotype: The antigen remains unidentified.

Researchers generated cDNA in eight separate reactions per sample. UMIs with a 6-nucleotide sample barcode were added by template switching. TCRdb re-called the 5' RACE reads and catalogs CDR3 proteins one per entry, DNA excluded. Its clone listing holds about 210,000 distinct CDR3 sequences. The receptor was derived from a human donor with ulcerative colitis or Crohn's disease, or a healthy co-twin of an affected twin (not recorded which). The V gene is TRBV12-3 or TRBV12-4, the J gene TRBJ1-1; TCRdb names TRBD1, which stays unverified in the absence of DNA. The specimen was blood. CDR3 region: CASRPGQGSGTEAFF.